This T cell receptor beta chain was sequenced during a study of shared clonotypes between healthy human individuals. Study-wide findings and caveats: The expectation was that sequencing depth would affect clonotype sharing among donors. Sampling covered nothing but blood. Tissue TCR repertoires likely differ from those found in blood. Sorted-subset sequencing, rarefaction showed, was incomplete despite large depth.

The assay was immunoSEQ multiplex PCR, and TCRdb's table has in-frame clones only and misses some. Of around 700,000 clones in the sample, around 72% are singletons; the top ten hold about 1.8%. Trimming took 2 bases from V and 4 from J, leaving 3 bases between them. Germline CDR1 and CDR2: ENHRY and SYGVKD. The CDR3 is made up of 11 amino acids. Concerning this clone itself: Its target is unknown. The identical CDR3 is also encoded by other nucleotide sequences in the sample.

The material sequenced was memory CD4+ T cells sorted from blood. Subset of the sample: CD45RA-negative fraction. This chain joins TRBV10-3 and TRBJ2-7; D is ambiguous. This sequence originates from a woman between 25 and 40 years old in good health. DNA of the CDR3: TGTGCCATCAGTGAGGGATACGAGCAGTACTTC. It translates to CAISEGYEQYF.